What follows are 16 T cell receptor beta chains derived from one specimen sequenced in a study of response to subunit inactivated influenza vaccine. Using its own MiXCR run on the RT-PCR reads, TCRdb lists one record per CDR3 protein. In the table there are almost 600,000 distinct CDR3 sequences, 14% of which are singletons. The sequencing used PBMCs from blood, collected about 13 days after vaccination. These receptors were taken from a man aged 45 to 65 who received an inactivated influenza vaccine.

V usage is TRBV13 and J usage is TRBJ1-6, with 9 bases fitting TRBD1. Trimming at V came to 0 bases and at J to 8 bases, leaving 5 bases not matched to a gene. The V gene's germline CDR1 is PRHDT and CDR2 FYEKMQ (reference sequence). The CDR3 is 16 amino acids. DNA of the CDR3: TGTGCCAGCAGCTTAGGCTTCGGGACAGGGCATTCACCCCTCCACTTT. It specifies CASSLGFGTGHSPLHF.

The sample holds a few counts of this clonotype. The chain employs TRBV6-5 and TRBJ2-3; TRBD1 matches 10 bases. The CDR3 consists of 16 residues. In germline, CDR1 is MNHEY, CDR2 SVGAGI. The V gene end was trimmed by 2 bases and the J gene end by 7 bases; junction bases not matched to a gene: 9. The CDR3 here is CASSYRRDRGTNTQYF. CDR3 DNA: TGTGCCAGCAGTTACAGGAGGGACAGGGGTACGAATACGCAGTATTTT.

This clonotype appeared many times. V and J are TRBV20-1 and TRBJ1-5; D not certain. The V gene lost 3 bases and the J gene lost 7 bases, with 13 bases spanning the gap. The CDR3 length is 13 residues. Per the germline V gene, CDR1 is DFQATT and CDR2 is SNEGSKA (reference sequence). CDR3 DNA sequence: TGCAGTGCTAGTCGCCATTCTCTCCAGCCCCAGCATTTT. This codes for CSASRHSLQPQHF.

This clonotype appeared many times. The J gene is TRBJ2-5, the V gene TRBV20-1, with TRBD2 identical over 10 bases. Germline values: CDR1 DFQATT, CDR2 SNEGSKA (reference sequence). V shed 0 bases and J 5 bases; nucleotides not matched to a gene: 6. CDR3 length equals 15 residues. The CDR3 DNA follows: TGCAGTGCTAGAGATGGTCTAGCGGGAGCTGAGACCCAGTACTTC. This translates into CSARDGLAGAETQYF.

The CDR3 bases are TGCGCCAGCAGCTTGGTCAAGGACACTGAAGCTTTCTTT. It encodes CASSLVKDTEAFF. The chain has TRBV5-1 and TRBJ1-1, with no clear D. The CDR3 has 13 residues. V lost 0 bases to trimming and J lost 3 bases, with 6 bases between them. Germline V gene data show CDR1 as SGHRS and CDR2 as YFSETQ.

This clonotype was observed a handful of times. This sequence joins TRBV5-1 and TRBJ2-7, with a possible D match to TRBD2 (6 bases). The CDR3 has 17 residues. Germline CDR1 is SGHRS and CDR2 is YFSETQ. Trimming shortened V by 3 bases and J by 1 base, and 20 bases separated the two germline ends. The CDR3 DNA follows: TGCGCCAGCAGCTCTCCGTGGGGGGTGACCCAATCCTACGAGCAGTACTTC. As protein: CASSSPWGVTQSYEQYF. The full variable domain, rest sourced from reference TRBV5-1 and TRBJ2-7, is KAGVTQTPRYLIKTRGQQVTLSCSPISGHRSVSWYQQTPGQGLQFLFEYFSETQRNKGNFPGRFSGRQFSNSRSEMNVSTLELGDSALYLCASSSPWGVTQSYEQYFGPGTRLTVT.

CDR3: CASSSLLAGSYEQYF. In DNA, the CDR3 is TGTGCCAGCAGCTCTTTACTAGCGGGCTCCTACGAGCAGTACTTC. V is TRBV7-2 and J is TRBJ2-7; the match to TRBD2 covers 9 bases. This CDR3 spans 15 amino acids. J was trimmed by 0 bases and V by 4 bases; bases with no gene match: 4. CDR1 and CDR2 from the germline V gene are SGHTA and FQGNSA.

This clonotype was counted between two and nine times. The V and J genes are TRBV4-3 and TRBJ2-1; 10 bases line up with TRBD2. V shed 3 bases and J 0 bases; nucleotides not matched to a gene: 5. Per germline, CDR1 LGHNA and CDR2 YSLEER. The CDR3 extends over 17 amino acids. The chain's CDR3 is CASSQDIAGGSYNEQFF. CDR3 DNA sequence: TGCGCCAGCAGCCAGGACATAGCGGGGGGCTCCTACAATGAGCAGTTCTTC.

Notes on this clonotype: A read error may explain this, as a much larger clone is one base away. The gene calls are TRBV7-8 and TRBJ2-7; 7 nucleotides match TRBD1. V lost 2 bases and J lost 2; bases outside the gene matches: 6. The CDR3 consists of 15 residues. Germline V lookup: CDR1 SGHVS, CDR2 FQNEAQ. The CDR3 spells CASSLYGTDAYEQYF. Written as DNA, the CDR3 is TGTGCCAGCAGCTTATATGGGACAGACGCCTACGAGCAGTACTTC.

This clonotype appeared a few times. V and J are TRBV9 and TRBJ2-7, with 9 bases aligning to TRBD1. V shed 2 bases, J shed 5 bases, and the junction held 5 bases outside the gene matches. This CDR3 contains 14 residues. Germline values: CDR1 SGDLS, CDR2 YYNGEE. CDR3 loop: CASSVGTGFHEQYF. The CDR3 DNA is TGTGCCAGCAGCGTGGGGACAGGGTTCCACGAGCAGTACTTC.

This clonotype came up a few times. The chain carries TRBV30 and TRBJ2-3; D is unclear. This CDR3 contains 13 residues. CDR1 and CDR2 from the germline V gene are GTSNPN and SVGIG (reference sequence). Trimming shortened V by 0 bases and J by 4 bases, and 8 bases separated the two germline ends. CDR3 amino acids: CAWSVRLADTQYF. For the CDR3, the DNA is TGTGCCTGGAGTGTACGTCTCGCAGATACGCAGTATTTT.

The rearrangement uses TRBV20-1 and TRBJ2-7, with D uncertain. V dropped 6 bases and J dropped 2 bases, with 14 bases sitting between them. The CDR3 loop spans 13 amino acids. Germline loops: CDR1 DFQATT, CDR2 SNEGSKA (reference sequence). The CDR3 reads CSAAEASPYEQYF. The CDR3 nucleotides are TGCAGTGCCGCAGAGGCTAGTCCCTACGAGCAGTACTTC.

The chain uses TRBV24-1 and TRBJ2-1, with TRBD2 matching over 10 bases. The CDR3 consists of 16 residues. CDR1 and CDR2 from the germline V gene are KGHDR and SFDVKD. J lost 6 bases, V lost 1 base, and 5 bases had no gene match. The CDR3 DNA reads TGTGCCACCAGTGATTTTAAAGCGGGAGGGGTCAATGAGCAGTTCTTC. Translating it yields CATSDFKAGGVNEQFF.

This clonotype came up a few times. The chain uses TRBV3-1 and TRBJ1-6; D is undetermined. The CDR3 runs 14 residues. V shed 5 bases and J shed 6 bases, with 11 bases lying between them. Germline V gene data show CDR1 as LGHDT and CDR2 as YNNKEL (reference sequence). The CDR3 here is CASSSDNINSPLHF. Written as DNA, the CDR3 is TGTGCCAGCAGCTCCGACAATATTAATTCACCCCTCCACTTT.

This chain joins TRBV6-1 and TRBJ1-5, with D perhaps TRBD1 (6 bases). Trimming took 6 bases from V and 4 from J, leaving 19 bases between them. This CDR3 is 16 amino acids long. Germline V lookup: CDR1 MNHNS, CDR2 SASEGT. The CDR3 reads CASRRTGLGLNQPQHF. CDR3 DNA: TGTGCCAGCAGACGTACAGGGTTGGGGCTTAATCAGCCCCAGCATTTT.

In its sample, this clonotype was seen a few times. The rearrangement links TRBV9 to TRBJ2-2, with 8 bases aligning to TRBD1. V lost 0 bases to trimming and J lost 3 bases; unmatched junction nucleotides: 7. This CDR3 region has 17 residues. From germline, CDR1 is SGDLS and CDR2 YYNGEE. CDR3 sequence: CASSVGGRGPYTGELFF. The DNA for the CDR3 is TGTGCCAGCAGCGTAGGCGGCAGGGGGCCGTACACCGGGGAGCTGTTTTTT.